This T cell receptor beta chain was sequenced for a study of metastatic and nonmetastatic thyroid tumors. Overall study context: Malignant thyroid and benign thyroid patients provided blood and tumor or nodule tissue whose repertoires were compared.

Per the original methods: Building a distant-metastasis classifier for papillary thyroid cancer drew on CDR3 differences across clinicopathological groups. TCRdb re-processed the PCR reads through MiXCR. These V and J calls rely on TCRdb rather than the paper's analysis. Of around 23,000 clones listed, 25% to 30% are singletons. This clone has just a few counts. Its antigen is unidentified. The junction does not match germline at one end; this may be a read error. The V gene's germline CDR1 is MDHEN and CDR2 SYDVKM. The CDR3 is made up of 16 amino acids. Each patient came to thyroid surgery without any prior treatment (of any kind). Study results and limitations: Relative to benign nodules, malignant thyroid tumors were reportedly characterized by significantly elevated TCR beta diversity in blood and tumor.

Sequenced material: blood. The TCR comes from a female donor with papillary thyroid cancer or a benign thyroid nodule (not recorded which). Some clones in this sample may be carry-over from other donors' samples. This chain links TRBV28 with TRBJ1-4; 7 bases agree with TRBD1. The CDR3 DNA follows: TGTGCCGGCAGTTCTCCCTCCACAGGGGTACGTGAAAAACTGTTTTTT. As protein: CAGSSPSTGVREKLFF. Together with reference TRBV28 and TRBJ1-4, the CDR3 gives the full variable domain: DVKVTQSSRYLVKRTGEKVFLECVQDMDHENMFWYRQDPGLGLRLIYFSYDVKMKEKGDIPEGYSVSREKKERFSLILESASTNQTSMYLCAGSSPSTGVREKLFFGSGTQLSVL.